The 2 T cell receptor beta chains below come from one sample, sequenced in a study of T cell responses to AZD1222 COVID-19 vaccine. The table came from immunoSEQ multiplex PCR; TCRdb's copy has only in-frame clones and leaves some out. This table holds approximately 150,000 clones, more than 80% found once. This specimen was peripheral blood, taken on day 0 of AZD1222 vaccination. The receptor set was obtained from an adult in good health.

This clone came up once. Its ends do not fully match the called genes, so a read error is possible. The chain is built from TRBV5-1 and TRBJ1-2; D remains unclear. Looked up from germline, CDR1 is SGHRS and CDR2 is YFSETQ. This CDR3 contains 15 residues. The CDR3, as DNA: TGCGCCAGCAGCTCGGAGCAGTTCGTTAACCATGGCTACACCTTC. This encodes CASSSEQFVNHGYTF.

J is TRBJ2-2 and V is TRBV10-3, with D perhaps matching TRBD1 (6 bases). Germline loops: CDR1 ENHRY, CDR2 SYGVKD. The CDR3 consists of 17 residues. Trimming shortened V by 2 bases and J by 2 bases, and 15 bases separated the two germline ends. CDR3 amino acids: CAISETAGTRNTGELFF. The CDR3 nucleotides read TGTGCCATCAGTGAGACCGCCGGGACACGTAACACCGGGGAGCTGTTTTTT.